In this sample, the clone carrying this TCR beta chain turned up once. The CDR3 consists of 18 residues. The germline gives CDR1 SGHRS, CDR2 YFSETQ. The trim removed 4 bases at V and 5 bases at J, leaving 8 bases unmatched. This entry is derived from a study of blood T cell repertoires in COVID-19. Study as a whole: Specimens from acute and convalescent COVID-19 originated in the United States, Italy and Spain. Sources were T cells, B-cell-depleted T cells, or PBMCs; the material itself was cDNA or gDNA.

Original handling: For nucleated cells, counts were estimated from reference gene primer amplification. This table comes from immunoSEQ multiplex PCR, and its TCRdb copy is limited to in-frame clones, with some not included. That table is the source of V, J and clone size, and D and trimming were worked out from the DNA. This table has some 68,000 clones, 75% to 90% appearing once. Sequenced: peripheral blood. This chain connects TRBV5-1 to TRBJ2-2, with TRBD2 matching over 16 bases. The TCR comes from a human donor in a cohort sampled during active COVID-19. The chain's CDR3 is CASSTGTSGGARTGELFF. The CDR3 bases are TGCGCCAGCAGCACCGGGACTAGCGGGGGGGCACGGACCGGGGAGCTGTTTTTT.